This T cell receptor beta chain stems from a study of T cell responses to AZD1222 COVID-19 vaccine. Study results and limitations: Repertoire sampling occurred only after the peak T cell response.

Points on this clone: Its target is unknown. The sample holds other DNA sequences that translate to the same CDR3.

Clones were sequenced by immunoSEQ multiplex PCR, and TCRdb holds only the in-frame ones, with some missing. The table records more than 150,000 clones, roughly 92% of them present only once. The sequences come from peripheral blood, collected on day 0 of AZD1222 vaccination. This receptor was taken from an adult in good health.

CDR3 loop: CASSQDLAGGPDTQYF. CDR3 sequence (DNA): TGCGCCAGCAGCCAAGATCTAGCGGGGGGGCCAGATACGCAGTATTTT. The chain uses TRBV4-3 and TRBJ2-3, with 12 nucleotides matching TRBD2. The CDR3 length is 16 residues. The germline gives CDR1 LGHNA, CDR2 YSLEER. V trimming: 0 bases; J trimming: 4 bases; junction bases outside the gene matches: 2.